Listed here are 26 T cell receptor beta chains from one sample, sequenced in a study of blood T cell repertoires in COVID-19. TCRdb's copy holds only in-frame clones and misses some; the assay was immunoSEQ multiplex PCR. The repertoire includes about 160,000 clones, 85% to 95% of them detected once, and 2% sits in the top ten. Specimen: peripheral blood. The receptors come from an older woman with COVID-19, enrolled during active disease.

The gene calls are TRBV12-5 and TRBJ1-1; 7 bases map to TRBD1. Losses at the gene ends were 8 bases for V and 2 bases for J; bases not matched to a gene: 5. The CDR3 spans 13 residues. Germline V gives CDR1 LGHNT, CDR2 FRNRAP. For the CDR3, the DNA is TGTGCTAGTTCCAAGGGGGCTAACACTGAAGCTTTCTTT. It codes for CASSKGANTEAFF.

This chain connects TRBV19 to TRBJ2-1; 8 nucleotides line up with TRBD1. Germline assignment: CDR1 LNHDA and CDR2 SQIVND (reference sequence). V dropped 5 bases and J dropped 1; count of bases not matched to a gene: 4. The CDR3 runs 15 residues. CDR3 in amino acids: CASSLGTGSYNEQFF. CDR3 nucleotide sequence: TGTGCCAGTAGTCTGGGGACAGGTTCCTACAATGAGCAGTTCTTC.

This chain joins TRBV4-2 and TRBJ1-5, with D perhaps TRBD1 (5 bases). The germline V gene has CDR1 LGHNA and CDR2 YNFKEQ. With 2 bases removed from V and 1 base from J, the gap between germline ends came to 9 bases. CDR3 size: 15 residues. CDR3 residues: CASSQLAGSNQPQHF. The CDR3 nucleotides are TGTGCCAGCAGCCAATTGGCAGGGAGCAATCAGCCCCAGCATTTT.

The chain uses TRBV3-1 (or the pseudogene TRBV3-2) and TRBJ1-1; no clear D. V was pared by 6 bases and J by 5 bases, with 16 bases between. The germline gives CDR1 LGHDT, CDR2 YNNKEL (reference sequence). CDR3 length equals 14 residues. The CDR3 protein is CASRGDSPGTEAFF. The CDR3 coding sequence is TGTGCCAGCAGGGGAGACTCCCCGGGGACTGAAGCTTTCTTT.

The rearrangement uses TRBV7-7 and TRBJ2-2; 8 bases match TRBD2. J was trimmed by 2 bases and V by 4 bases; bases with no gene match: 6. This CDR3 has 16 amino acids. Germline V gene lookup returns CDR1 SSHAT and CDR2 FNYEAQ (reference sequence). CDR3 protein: CASSSRLASNTGELFF. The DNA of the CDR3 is TGTGCCAGCAGCTCTCGACTAGCGTCCAACACCGGGGAGCTGTTTTTT. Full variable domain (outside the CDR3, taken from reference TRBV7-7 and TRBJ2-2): GAGVSQSPRYKVTKRGQDVTLRCDPISSHATLYWYQQALGQGPEFLTYFNYEAQPDKSGLPSDRFSAERPEGSISTLTIQRTEQRDSAMYRCASSSRLASNTGELFFGEGSRLTVL.

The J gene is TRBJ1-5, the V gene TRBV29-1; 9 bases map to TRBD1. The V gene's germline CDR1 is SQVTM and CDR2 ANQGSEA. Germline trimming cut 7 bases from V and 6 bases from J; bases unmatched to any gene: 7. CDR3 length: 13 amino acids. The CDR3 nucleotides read TGCAGCGCTGGACAGGGGAGGACTCAGCCCCAGCATTTT. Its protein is CSAGQGRTQPQHF.

The CDR3 protein is CASSPRVRSGNTIYF. CDR3 coding DNA: TGTGCCAGCAGCCCACGTGTGCGTTCTGGAAACACCATATATTTT. This sequence joins TRBV11-2 and TRBJ1-3, with no clear D. Germline V gives CDR1 SGHAT, CDR2 FQNNGV. The CDR3 extends over 15 amino acids. V lost 5 bases and J 1 base, leaving 12 bases between the germline ends.

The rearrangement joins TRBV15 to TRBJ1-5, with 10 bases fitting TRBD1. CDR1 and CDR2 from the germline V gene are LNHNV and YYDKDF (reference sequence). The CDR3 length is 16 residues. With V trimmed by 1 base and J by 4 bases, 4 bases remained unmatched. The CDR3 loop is CATSRARQGANQPQHF. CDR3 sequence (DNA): TGTGCCACCAGCAGAGCTCGACAGGGGGCTAATCAGCCCCAGCATTTT. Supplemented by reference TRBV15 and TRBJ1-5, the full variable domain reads DAMVIQNPRYQVTQFGKPVTLSCSQTLNHNVMYWYQQKSSQAPKLLFHYYDKDFNNEADTPDNFQSRRPNTSFCFLDIRSPGLGDTAMYLCATSRARQGANQPQHFGDGTRLSIL.

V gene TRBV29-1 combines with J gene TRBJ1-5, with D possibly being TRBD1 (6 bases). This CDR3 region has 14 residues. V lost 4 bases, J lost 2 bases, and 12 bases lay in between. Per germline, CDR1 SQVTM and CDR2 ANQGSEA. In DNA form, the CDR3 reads TGCAGCGTTGTTGGAAAGGGGGGCAATCAGCCCCAGCATTTT. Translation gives CSVVGKGGNQPQHF.

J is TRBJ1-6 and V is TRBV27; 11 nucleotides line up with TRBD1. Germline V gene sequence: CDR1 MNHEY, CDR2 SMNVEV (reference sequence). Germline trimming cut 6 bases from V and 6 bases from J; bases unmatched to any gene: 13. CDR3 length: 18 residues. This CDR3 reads CASRRTGGIDILNSPLHF. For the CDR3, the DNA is TGTGCCAGCAGGAGGACAGGGGGCATTGATATTCTTAATTCACCCCTCCACTTT.

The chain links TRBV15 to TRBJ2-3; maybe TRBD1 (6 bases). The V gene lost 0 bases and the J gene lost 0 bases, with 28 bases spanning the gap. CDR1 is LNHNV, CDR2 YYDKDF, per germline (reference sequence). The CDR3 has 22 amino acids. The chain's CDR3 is CATSRDRITGIAQRASTDTQYF. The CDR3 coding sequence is TGTGCCACCAGCAGAGATAGGATCACAGGGATTGCCCAGAGAGCTAGCACAGATACGCAGTATTTT.

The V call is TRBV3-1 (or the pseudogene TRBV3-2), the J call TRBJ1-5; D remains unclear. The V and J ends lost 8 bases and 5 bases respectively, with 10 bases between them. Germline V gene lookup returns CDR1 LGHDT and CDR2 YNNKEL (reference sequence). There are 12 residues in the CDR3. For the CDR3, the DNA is TGTGCCAGCGGGAGGGTTGATCAGCCCCAGCATTTT. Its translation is CASGRVDQPQHF.

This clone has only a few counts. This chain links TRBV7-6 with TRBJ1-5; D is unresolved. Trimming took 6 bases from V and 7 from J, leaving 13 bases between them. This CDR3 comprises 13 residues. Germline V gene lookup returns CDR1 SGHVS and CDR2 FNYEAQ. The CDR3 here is CASSIGREQPQHF. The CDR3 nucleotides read TGTGCCAGCAGTATAGGGAGGGAGCAGCCCCAGCATTTT.

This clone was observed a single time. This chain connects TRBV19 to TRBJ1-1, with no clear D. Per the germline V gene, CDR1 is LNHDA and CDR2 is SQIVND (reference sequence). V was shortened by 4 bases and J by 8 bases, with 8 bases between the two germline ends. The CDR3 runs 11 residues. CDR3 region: CASSTDGEAFF. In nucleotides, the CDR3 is TGTGCCAGTAGTACCGACGGGGAAGCTTTCTTT.

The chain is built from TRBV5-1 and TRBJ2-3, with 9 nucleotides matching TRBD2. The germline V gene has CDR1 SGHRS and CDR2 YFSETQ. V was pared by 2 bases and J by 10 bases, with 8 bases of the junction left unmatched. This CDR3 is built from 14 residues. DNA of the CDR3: TGCGCCAGCAGCTTTAGCGGGGGCCACCATCCGCAGTATTTT. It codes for CASSFSGGHHPQYF.

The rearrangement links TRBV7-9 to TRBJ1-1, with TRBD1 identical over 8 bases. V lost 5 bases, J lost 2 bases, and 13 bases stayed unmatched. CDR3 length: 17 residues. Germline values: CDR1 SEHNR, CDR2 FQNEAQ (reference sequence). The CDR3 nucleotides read TGTGCCAGCAGCCTTAGACAGGGGAGGGGGTACAACACTGAAGCTTTCTTT. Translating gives CASSLRQGRGYNTEAFF.

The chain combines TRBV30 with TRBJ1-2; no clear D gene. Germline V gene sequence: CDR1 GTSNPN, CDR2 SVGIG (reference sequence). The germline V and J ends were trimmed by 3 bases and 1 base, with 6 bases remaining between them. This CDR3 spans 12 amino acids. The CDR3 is CAWRTFNYGYTF. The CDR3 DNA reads TGTGCCTGGAGGACATTTAACTATGGCTACACCTTC.

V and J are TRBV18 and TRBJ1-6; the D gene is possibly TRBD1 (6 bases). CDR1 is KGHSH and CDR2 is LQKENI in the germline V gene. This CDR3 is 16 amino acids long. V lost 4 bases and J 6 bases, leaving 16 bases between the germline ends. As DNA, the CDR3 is TGTGCCAGCTCACGCGACCAGGGGTTAGGTAATTCACCCCTCCACTTT. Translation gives CASSRDQGLGNSPLHF.

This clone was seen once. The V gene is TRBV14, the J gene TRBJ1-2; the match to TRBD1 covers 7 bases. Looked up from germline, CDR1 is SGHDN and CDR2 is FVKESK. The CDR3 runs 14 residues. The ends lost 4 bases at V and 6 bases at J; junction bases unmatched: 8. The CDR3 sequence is CASSPFHTGDGYTF. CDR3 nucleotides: TGTGCCAGCAGCCCATTTCATACAGGGGATGGCTACACCTTC.

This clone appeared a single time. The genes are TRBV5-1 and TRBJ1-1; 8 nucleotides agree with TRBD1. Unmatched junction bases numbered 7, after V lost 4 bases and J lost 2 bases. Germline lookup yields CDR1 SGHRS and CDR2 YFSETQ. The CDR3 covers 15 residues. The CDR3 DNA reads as TGCGCCAGCAGCCCCAGCAGGGGGCCTAACACTGAAGCTTTCTTT. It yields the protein CASSPSRGPNTEAFF.

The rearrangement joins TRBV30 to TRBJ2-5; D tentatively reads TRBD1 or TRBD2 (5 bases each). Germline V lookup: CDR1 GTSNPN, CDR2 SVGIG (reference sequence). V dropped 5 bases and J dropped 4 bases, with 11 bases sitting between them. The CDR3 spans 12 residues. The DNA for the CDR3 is TGTGCCTGGGGAGAGGGGCGAGAGACCCAGTACTTC. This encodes CAWGEGRETQYF.

CDR3 sequence reads: CASSFQGSHEQFF. The CDR3 DNA is TGTGCCAGCAGTTTTCAGGGGAGCCATGAGCAGTTCTTC. This chain joins TRBV3-1 (or the pseudogene TRBV3-2) and TRBJ2-1, with D perhaps TRBD1 (6 bases). Trimming removed 6 bases at V and 8 bases at J, with 14 bases between. The CDR3 contains 13 residues. The germline V gene encodes CDR1 LGHDT and CDR2 YNNKEL (reference sequence).

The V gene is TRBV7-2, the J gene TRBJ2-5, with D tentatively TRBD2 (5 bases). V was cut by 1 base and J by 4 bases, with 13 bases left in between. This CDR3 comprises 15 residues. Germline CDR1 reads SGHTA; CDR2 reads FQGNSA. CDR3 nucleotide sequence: TGTGCCAGCAGCTTAGGGTCGGGGTGGAGAGAGACCCAGTACTTC. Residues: CASSLGSGWRETQYF.

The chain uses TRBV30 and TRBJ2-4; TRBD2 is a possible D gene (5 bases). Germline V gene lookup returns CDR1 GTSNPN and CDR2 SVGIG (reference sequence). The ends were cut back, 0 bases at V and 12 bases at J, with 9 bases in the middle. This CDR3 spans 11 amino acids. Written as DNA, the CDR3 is TGTGCCTGGAGTGTAGCGGAACGTCAGTACTTC. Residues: CAWSVAERQYF.

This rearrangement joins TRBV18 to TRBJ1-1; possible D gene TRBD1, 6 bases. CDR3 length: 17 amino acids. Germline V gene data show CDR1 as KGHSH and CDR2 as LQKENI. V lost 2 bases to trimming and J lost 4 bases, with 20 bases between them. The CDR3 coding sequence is TGTGCCAGCTCACCAGGGGCAGGGGACCTAGGTGGCACTGAAGCTTTCTTT. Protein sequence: CASSPGAGDLGGTEAFF.

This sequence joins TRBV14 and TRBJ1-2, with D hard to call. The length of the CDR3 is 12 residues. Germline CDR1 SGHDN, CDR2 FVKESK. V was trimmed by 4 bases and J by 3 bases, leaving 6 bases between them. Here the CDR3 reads CASSRSYYGYTF. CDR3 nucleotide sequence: TGTGCCAGCAGCCGTAGTTACTATGGCTACACCTTC.